A selection of T cell receptor beta chains follows, all from one sample in a study of read filtering for tumor transcriptome and immune sequencing. TCRdb called the reads again in MiXCR, with one record for every CDR3 protein. The data contain some 43,000 distinct CDR3 sequences, roughly an eighth of them singletons. Sequenced: a population of CD138-negative cells sorted from bone marrow. These TCRs come from a donor aged 40 or older with multiple myeloma. Both conserved end residues are trimmed from each CDR3. Not all rows give a size; the values are once, few, many and, for expanded clones, a class.

abundance | v_gene | CDR3aa
. | TRBV30 | AWRVDTQGAPF
many | TRBV10-3 | AITRTSTDTQY
many | TRBV6-1 | ASSEGAGSTDTQY
. | TRBV5-1 | ASSWTGTSGSADTRY
many | TRBV6-5 | ASSTDRERPQH
many | TRBV5-1 | ASSSQGGEHQPQH
many | TRBV7-8 | ASSPTTGSTEAF
many | TRBV5-6 | ASSWTRQETQY
many | TRBV5-1 | ASSPRDGPYEQY
many | TRBV7-8 | ASSPSLDQPQH
many | TRBV19 | ASRSRGEETQY
many | TRBV29-1 | SVESPGLATNEQF
many | TRBV12-3/TRBV12-4 | ASSLWSGSSYNEQF
many | TRBV29-1 | SAREGASNEQF
many | TRBV7-2 | ASSLAEGYEQY
many | TRBV5-6 | ASSYDWPAGVPSTDTQY
. | TRBV20-1 | SARQNYGYA
many | TRBV7-2 | ASSGTFSTNEKLF
many | TRBV11-2 | ASSLGTGTSHSYNEQF
. | TRBV28 | ASSGGTSVTQDTQY
. | TRBV11-2 | ASSLGAAPSNQPQH
many | TRBV12-3/TRBV12-4 | ASRASNTGELF
many | TRBV10-3 | AISDDSQKTQY
many | TRBV29-1 | SVSFWDRGRSGGAGETQY
many | TRBV30 | AWEPRTAGNTIY
many | TRBV20-1 | SVSGGPNTEAF
many | TRBV6-2/TRBV6-3 | ASSLPIPGTYEQY
many | TRBV19 | ASSQGGKSYNEQF
many | TRBV28 | ASSPAPGTATSSTDTQY
. | TRBV12-3/TRBV12-4 | ASSRTGGETQY
many | TRBV5-1 | ASSAGLAVGNTGELF
many | TRBV6-5 | ASMRRGSTDTQY
many | TRBV20-1 | SAWFGPDTQY
many | TRBV7-8 | ASSSLGRSTDTQY
many | TRBV7-2 | ASSLVAGTGSKAF